This TCR beta chain was sequenced during a study of CD8 T cells in ankylosing spondylitis. The study's findings and limits: Blood from ankylosing spondylitis patients appeared to carry a characteristic eight-variant TCR beta motif. Existing reports had already noted some motif variants in reactive arthritis synovial fluid and blood. Clones tied to disease were said to be significantly enriched in matched ankylosing spondylitis synovial fluid.

This clonotype occurred many times. What it recognizes is unknown. V was clipped by 2 bases and J by 0 bases, with 7 bases between them. The CDR3 is 15 amino acids. The authors made TCR beta libraries by quantitative 5'-RACE with molecular barcodes. TCRdb re-called the 5' RACE reads with MiXCR, one entry per CDR3 protein. The sample carries 350,000 or so distinct CDR3 sequences, about 15% recorded once. The sample consisted of blood, either unsorted or a sorted T cell fraction (not recorded which). This TCR was sampled from a male donor with ankylosing spondylitis or in good health (not recorded which). The V gene is TRBV12-3 or TRBV12-4, the J gene TRBJ2-2, with D uncertain. Here the CDR3 reads CASSLNRANTGELFF. The CDR3 DNA follows: TGTGCCAGCAGTTTAAACAGAGCGAACACCGGGGAGCTGTTTTTT.